One and the same sample provided the 9 T cell receptor beta chains below, sequenced in a study of blood T cell repertoires in COVID-19. TCRdb's copy holds only in-frame clones and misses some; the assay was immunoSEQ multiplex PCR. The profile covers roughly 150,000 clones, with about 77% appearing a single time and approximately 15% taken by the ten largest. Sequencing used peripheral blood. Every receptor here comes from an elderly woman with acute or convalescent COVID-19.

This chain connects TRBV2 to TRBJ1-5; no reliable D call. CDR3 size: 11 residues. Germline CDR1 SNHLY, CDR2 FYNNEI. V was cut by 6 bases and J by 3 bases, with 3 bases left in between. CDR3 in amino acids: CASRANQPQHF. CDR3 DNA: TGTGCCAGCAGGGCCAATCAGCCCCAGCATTTT.

This chain connects TRBV25-1 to TRBJ2-7; a weak D match, TRBD2 (5 bases). The CDR3 runs 15 residues. Germline V lookup: CDR1 MGHDK, CDR2 SYGVNS. V lost 5 bases to trimming and J lost 3 bases, with 17 bases between them. CDR3 sequence: CASSPWAAAHYEQYF. The CDR3 bases are TGTGCCAGCAGTCCCTGGGCAGCGGCACACTACGAGCAGTACTTC.

The chain couples TRBV7-2 to TRBJ2-7; tentative D call: TRBD2 (7 bases). The CDR3 extends over 16 amino acids. CDR1 and CDR2 from the germline V gene are SGHTA and FQGNSA. With 4 bases removed from V and 1 base from J, the gap between germline ends came to 17 bases. The CDR3 region is CASSSGGGGASYEQYF. The CDR3 DNA is TGTGCCAGCAGCTCTGGTGGGGGGGGCGCGTCCTACGAGCAGTACTTC.

The rearrangement uses TRBV11-2 and TRBJ1-1, with a possible D match to TRBD1 (5 bases). V shed 7 bases and J shed 5 bases, with 17 bases lying between them. In germline, CDR1 is SGHAT, CDR2 FQNNGV. The CDR3 consists of 14 residues. CDR3 in amino acids: CASTLGGVRTEAFF. The CDR3 bases are TGTGCCAGCACCCTCGGAGGGGTGCGGACTGAAGCTTTCTTT.

This chain's CDR3 is CAWSVGQGSRSPLHF. CDR3 coding DNA: TGTGCCTGGAGTGTAGGACAGGGAAGTCGTTCACCCCTCCACTTT. The genes are TRBV30 and TRBJ1-6; 8 positions agree with TRBD1. From germline, CDR1 is GTSNPN and CDR2 SVGIG (reference sequence). With V trimmed by 0 bases and J by 9 bases, 7 bases remained unmatched. The CDR3 runs 15 residues.

Note on this clone: The sample contains more than one DNA sequence encoding this CDR3. This chain joins TRBV9 and TRBJ1-2, with TRBD1 identical over 7 bases. The trim removed 0 bases at V and 4 bases at J, leaving 3 bases unmatched. Germline lookup yields CDR1 SGDLS and CDR2 YYNGEE. The CDR3 is made up of 14 amino acids. The CDR3 region has the DNA TGTGCCAGCAGCGTAGGACAGGGTACCTATGGCTACACCTTC. Translation gives CASSVGQGTYGYTF. Together with reference TRBV9 and TRBJ1-2, the CDR3 gives the full variable domain: DSGVTQTPKHLITATGQRVTLRCSPRSGDLSVYWYQQSLDQGLQFLIQYYNGEERAKGNILERFSAQQFPDLHSELNLSSLELGDSALYFCASSVGQGTYGYTFGSGTRLTVV.

The table lists this clone with a few counts. The V call is TRBV27, the J call TRBJ2-7, with 9 bases aligning to TRBD1. The J segment lost 3 bases and the V segment lost 4 bases, leaving 7 bases of the junction unmatched. Germline-derived CDR1 and CDR2 are MNHEY and SMNVEV (reference sequence). The CDR3 consists of 15 residues. CDR3 nucleotide sequence: TGTGCCAGCAGTTCCTGGGACAGGGTTGGCTACGAGCAGTACTTC. It specifies CASSSWDRVGYEQYF.

The chain is built from TRBV2 and TRBJ1-4; TRBD1 agrees at 8 bases. Germline values: CDR1 SNHLY, CDR2 FYNNEI. V lost 7 bases, J lost 6 bases, and 7 bases stayed unmatched. The CDR3 totals 14 residues. Written as DNA, the CDR3 is TGTGCCAGCAAGACCGGGACAGGCGATGAAAAACTGTTTTTT. Residues: CASKTGTGDEKLFF. The complete variable domain, with remaining parts taken from reference TRBV2 and TRBJ1-4, reads EPEVTQTPSHQVTQMGQEVILRCVPISNHLYFYWYRQILGQKVEFLVSFYNNEISEKSEIFDDQFSVERPDGSNFTLKIRSTKLEDSAMYFCASKTGTGDEKLFFGSGTQLSVL.

The genes are TRBV6-1 and TRBJ1-5, with 9 bases identical to TRBD1. The V segment lost 1 base and the J segment 6 bases; nucleotides outside the gene matches: 1. Germline V gene data show CDR1 as MNHNS and CDR2 as SASEGT. The CDR3 is 14 amino acids. CDR3 coding DNA: TGTGCCAGCAGTGAAGAGACAGGGGGTCAGCCCCAGCATTTT. Protein sequence: CASSEETGGQPQHF.